This T cell receptor (beta chain) is from a study of T-cell memory formation after mild COVID-19. Germline values: CDR1 KGHSH, CDR2 LQKENI. The CDR3 has 16 amino acids. The J segment lost 2 bases and the V segment lost 0 bases, leaving 3 bases of the junction unmatched. 5'RACE primed at constant segments yielded TCR alpha and TCR beta cDNA libraries bearing sample barcodes and UMIs. In TCRdb, the 5' RACE reads were re-called with MiXCR into one record per CDR3 protein. Of around 500,000 distinct CDR3 sequences listed, about 18% are singletons. Study outcomes and limitations: Second-wave clones that peaked on day 37 lacked confirmed SARS-CoV-2 specificity. The finding that pre-infection memory included some responding clones suggested that cross-reactive memory joined.

This clonotype was recorded a few times. The antigen is not known. The chain carries TRBV18 and TRBJ2-3; 9 positions match TRBD2. Sequencing was done on a sample of PBMCs or a T cell subset sorted from them (not recorded which). This receptor was obtained from an adult woman who had mild COVID-19 (a few samples of this study predate the infection). Cell type and time point are not known. This chain's CDR3 is CASSPPRGGYTDTQYF. The CDR3 bases are TGTGCCAGCTCACCACCGCGGGGGGGCTACACAGATACGCAGTATTTT.